A single sample gave rise to the 5 T cell receptor beta chains below, sequenced in a study of T cell repertoires in cytomegalovirus infection. Using its own MiXCR run on the reads, TCRdb lists one record per CDR3 protein. The profile shows some 700,000 distinct CDR3 sequences, 30% to 35% of them singletons. What these receptors recognize is not known. Source: cultured PBMCs, taken from culture after CMV antigen stimulation. These receptors were collected from a human donor in good health (CMV status not recorded). Some clones in this sample may be carry-over from other donors' samples.

A few counts support this clonotype. The chain links TRBV11-2 to TRBJ2-5, with TRBD1 matching 8 bases. The CDR3 totals 15 residues. With V trimmed by 1 base and J by 6 bases, 7 bases remained unmatched. CDR1 and CDR2 (germline): SGHAT, FQNNGV. CDR3 sequence (DNA): TGTGCCAGCAGCTTAGGCGGGACAGGCTATCAGACCCAGTACTTC. It specifies CASSLGGTGYQTQYF.

As concerns this clonotype: This may be a read error: a much more frequent sequence differs by one nucleotide. The V call is TRBV7-2, the J call TRBJ1-1, with unresolved D. Germline loops: CDR1 SGHTA, CDR2 FQGNSA. The CDR3 sequence is 14 residues long. Trimming removed 7 bases from V and 1 base from J, with 13 bases in between. The CDR3 loop is CASTKDWGNTEAFF. The CDR3, as DNA: TGTGCCAGCACCAAGGACTGGGGGAACACTGAAGCTTTCTTT. Full variable domain (rest looked up from reference TRBV7-2 and TRBJ1-1): GAGVSQSPSNKVTEKGKDVELRCDPISGHTALYWYRQSLGQGLEFLIYFQGNSAPDKSGLPSDRFSAERTGGSVSTLTIQRTQQEDSAVYLCASTKDWGNTEAFFGQGTRLTVV.

The table lists this clonotype with a few counts. The chain uses TRBV12-3 or TRBV12-4 and TRBJ1-5; no reliable D call. Between the trimmed V and J ends, which lost 6 bases and 0 bases, there was a span of 9 bases. The CDR3 is made up of 14 amino acids. For the CDR3, the DNA is TGTGCCAGCAGCCGCCGGGCTAGCAATCAGCCCCAGCATTTT. Translating gives CASSRRASNQPQHF.

The chain is built from TRBV12-3 or TRBV12-4 and TRBJ2-5; 12 bases map to TRBD2. CDR3 size: 16 residues. V lost 6 bases, J lost 2 bases, and 7 bases stayed unmatched. The CDR3 DNA is TGTGCCAGCAGGTCCGGGACTAGCGGGCCACAAGAGACCCAGTACTTC. It translates to CASRSGTSGPQETQYF.

This clonotype was recorded a few times. The gene calls are TRBV7-9 and TRBJ1-3; D is unclear. Germline V gene sequence: CDR1 SEHNR, CDR2 FQNEAQ (reference sequence). The length of the CDR3 is 18 residues. The ends were cut back, 1 base at V and 6 bases at J, with 22 bases in the middle. CDR3 sequence: CASSLVLGPNDRLNTIYF. The CDR3 bases are TGTGCCAGCAGCTTAGTACTCGGTCCCAACGATCGGTTAAACACCATATATTTT.